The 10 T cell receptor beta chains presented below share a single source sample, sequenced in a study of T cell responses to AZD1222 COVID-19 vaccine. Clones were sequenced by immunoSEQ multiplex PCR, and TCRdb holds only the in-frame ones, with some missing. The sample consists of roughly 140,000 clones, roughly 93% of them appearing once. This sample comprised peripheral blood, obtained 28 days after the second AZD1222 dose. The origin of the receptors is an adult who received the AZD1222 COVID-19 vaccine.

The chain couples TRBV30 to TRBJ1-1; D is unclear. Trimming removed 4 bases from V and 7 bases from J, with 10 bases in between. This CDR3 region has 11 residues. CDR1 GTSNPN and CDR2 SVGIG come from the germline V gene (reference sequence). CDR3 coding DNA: TGTGCCTGGACTGGACCCCTTGAAGCTTTCTTT. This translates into CAWTGPLEAFF. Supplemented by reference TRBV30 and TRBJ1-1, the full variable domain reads SQTIHQWPATLVQPVGSPLSLECTVEGTSNPNLYWYRQAAGRGLQLLFYSVGIGQISSEVPQNLSASRPQDRQFILSSKKLLLSDSGFYLCAWTGPLEAFFGQGTRLTVV.

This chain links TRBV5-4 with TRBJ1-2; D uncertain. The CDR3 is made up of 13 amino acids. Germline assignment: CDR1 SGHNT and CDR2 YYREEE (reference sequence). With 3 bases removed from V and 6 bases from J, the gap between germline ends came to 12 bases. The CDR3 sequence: CASSSGHYNGYTF. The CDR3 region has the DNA TGTGCCAGCAGCTCCGGTCACTATAATGGCTACACCTTC.

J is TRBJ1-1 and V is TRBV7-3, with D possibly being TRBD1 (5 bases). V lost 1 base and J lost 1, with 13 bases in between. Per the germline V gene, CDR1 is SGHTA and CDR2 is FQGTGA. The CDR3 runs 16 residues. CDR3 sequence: CASSLNGGRANTEAFF. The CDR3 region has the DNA TGTGCCAGCAGCTTAAACGGTGGCAGGGCGAACACTGAAGCTTTCTTT. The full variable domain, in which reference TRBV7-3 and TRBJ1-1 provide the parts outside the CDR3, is GAGVSQTPSNKVTEKGKYVELRCDPISGHTALYWYRQSLGQGPEFLIYFQGTGAADDSGLPNDRFFAVRPEGSVSTLKIQRTERGDSAVYLCASSLNGGRANTEAFFGQGTRLTVV.

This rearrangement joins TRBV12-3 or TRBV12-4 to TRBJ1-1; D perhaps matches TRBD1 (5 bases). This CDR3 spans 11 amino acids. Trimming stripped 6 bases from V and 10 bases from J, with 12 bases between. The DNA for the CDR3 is TGTGCCAGCAGACCTTGGAGGGGAGCTTTCTTT. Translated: CASRPWRGAFF.

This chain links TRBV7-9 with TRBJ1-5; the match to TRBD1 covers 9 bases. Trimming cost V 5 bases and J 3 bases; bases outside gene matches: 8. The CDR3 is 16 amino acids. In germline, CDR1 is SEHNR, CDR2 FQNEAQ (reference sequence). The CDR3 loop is CASSLGTGTINQPQHF. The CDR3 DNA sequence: TGTGCCAGCAGCCTCGGGACAGGGACGATCAATCAGCCCCAGCATTTT.

The CDR3 here is CASSSRAGAGNEQFF. Here the CDR3 DNA reads TGTGCCAGCAGTTCAAGGGCGGGGGCCGGGAATGAGCAGTTCTTC. The gene calls are TRBV5-4 and TRBJ2-1; D might be TRBD2 (7 bases). Germline V gene data show CDR1 as SGHNT and CDR2 as YYREEE (reference sequence). V lost 5 bases and J 7 bases, leaving 19 bases between the germline ends. The CDR3 runs to 15 residues. The full variable domain, rest sourced from reference TRBV5-4 and TRBJ2-1, is ETGVTQSPTHLIKTRGQQVTLRCSSQSGHNTVSWYQQALGQGPQFIFQYYREEENGRGNFPPRFSGLQFPNYSSELNVNALELDDSALYLCASSSRAGAGNEQFFGPGTRLTVL.

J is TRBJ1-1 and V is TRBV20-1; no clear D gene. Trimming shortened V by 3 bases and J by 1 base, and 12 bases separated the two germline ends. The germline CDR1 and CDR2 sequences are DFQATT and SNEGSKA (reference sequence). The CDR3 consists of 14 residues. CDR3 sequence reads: CSASSLNRNTEAFF. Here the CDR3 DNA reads TGCAGTGCTAGTTCACTCAACAGGAACACTGAAGCTTTCTTT.

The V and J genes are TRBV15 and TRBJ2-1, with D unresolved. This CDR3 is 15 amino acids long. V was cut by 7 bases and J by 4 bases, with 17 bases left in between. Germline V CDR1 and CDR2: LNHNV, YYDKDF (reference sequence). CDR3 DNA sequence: TGTGCCACCACCACGGAATACACGAGTTACAATGAGCAGTTCTTC. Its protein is CATTTEYTSYNEQFF.

The CDR3 DNA is TGTGCCAGCAGCTTGTATCAAACGAACACCGGGGAGCTGTTTTTT. Amino acid sequence: CASSLYQTNTGELFF. This chain uses TRBV5-4 with TRBJ2-2; D is undetermined. The CDR3 is 15 amino acids. Trimming cost V 1 base and J 0 bases, with 7 bases left between them. Germline CDR1 is SGHNT and CDR2 is YYREEE (reference sequence).

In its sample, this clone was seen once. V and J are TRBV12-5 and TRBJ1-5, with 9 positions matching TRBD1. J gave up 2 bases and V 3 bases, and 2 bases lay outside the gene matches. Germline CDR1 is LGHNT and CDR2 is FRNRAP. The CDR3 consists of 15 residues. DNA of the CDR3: TGTGCTAGTGGTTTTACAGGGGGCGGCAATCAGCCCCAGCATTTT. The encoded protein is CASGFTGGGNQPQHF. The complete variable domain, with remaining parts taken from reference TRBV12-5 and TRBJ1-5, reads DARVTQTPRHKVTEMGQEVTMRCQPILGHNTVFWYRQTMMQGLELLAYFRNRAPLDDSGMPKDRFSAEMPDATLATLKIQPSEPRDSAVYFCASGFTGGGNQPQHFGDGTRLSIL.